The 26 T cell receptor beta chains reported below all come from one sample, sequenced in a study of identical twins. TCRdb independently ran MiXCR on the 5' RACE reads; one entry per CDR3 protein. The data contain 280,000 or so distinct CDR3 sequences, under 9% of them seen just once; the ten biggest clones take up about 2.1%. The same sample was also used in a study of yellow fever vaccine responses in identical twins.

Sequenced sample: memory (CD45RO+) T cells sorted from blood. Receptors were obtained from a woman between 18 and 30 years old in good health.

Notes on this clonotype: One base away lies a much larger clone, so this may be a sequencing read error. This rearrangement joins TRBV12-3 or TRBV12-4 to TRBJ2-2, with 7 bases aligning to TRBD2. The CDR3 loop spans 16 amino acids. CDR3 region: CAGSPSGTMNTGELFF. The DNA of the CDR3 is TGTGCCGGCAGCCCCTCCGGGACTATGAACACCGGGGAGCTGTTTTTT.

This clonotype has at least ten counts. The rearrangement links TRBV3-1 to TRBJ2-3; 13 nucleotides line up with TRBD2. V was pared by 2 bases and J by 6 bases, with 8 bases of the junction left unmatched. This CDR3 spans 17 amino acids. Germline V gene data show CDR1 as LGHDT and CDR2 as YNNKEL (reference sequence). The CDR3 DNA is TGTGCCAGCAGCCAATGGGAACTAGCGGGGGGGCCGGATACGCAGTATTTT. Its protein product is CASSQWELAGGPDTQYF.

This clonotype turned up a few times. The genes are TRBV20-1 and TRBJ2-6, with D unresolved. Trimming pared 7 bases from V and 0 bases from J, leaving 13 bases between. Germline CDR1 is DFQATT and CDR2 is SNEGSKA (reference sequence). The CDR3 contains 15 residues. In DNA, the CDR3 is TGCAGTGTTTTAAAGAACCGCTCTGGGGCCAACGTCCTGACTTTC. Amino acid sequence: CSVLKNRSGANVLTF.

This clonotype was recorded a few times. Here the CDR3 reads CASSLGTTSYEQYV. CDR3 nucleotide sequence: TGTGCCAGCTCACTAGGGACTACTTCCTACGAGCAGTACGTC. The chain carries TRBV18 and TRBJ2-7, with 7 bases identical to TRBD2. Germline assignment: CDR1 KGHSH and CDR2 LQKENI. Germline trimming cut 4 bases from V and 1 base from J; bases unmatched to any gene: 4. The CDR3 extends over 14 amino acids.

The chain uses TRBV20-1 and TRBJ2-2; 15 bases agree with TRBD2. The CDR3 extends over 16 amino acids. Germline V gene lookup returns CDR1 DFQATT and CDR2 SNEGSKA (reference sequence). Trimming cost V 6 bases and J 2 bases; bases outside gene matches: 4. Here the CDR3 DNA reads TGCAGTGCCAAGGGACTAGCGGGGGGAAACACCGGGGAGCTGTTTTTT. It yields the protein CSAKGLAGGNTGELFF.

This clonotype was seen many times. V gene TRBV27 combines with J gene TRBJ1-5; D call uncertain. The CDR3 is made up of 15 amino acids. In germline, CDR1 is MNHEY, CDR2 SMNVEV (reference sequence). With 3 bases removed from V and 2 bases from J, the gap between germline ends came to 11 bases. The DNA of the CDR3 is TGTGCCAGCAGTTTGACAATATATGGCAATCAGCCCCAGCATTTT. Protein product: CASSLTIYGNQPQHF.

This clonotype was observed at least ten times. The chain links TRBV4-1 to TRBJ2-7, with 9 positions matching TRBD1. CDR3 length: 15 residues. Germline values: CDR1 MGHRA, CDR2 YSYEKL. V lost 4 bases to trimming and J lost 5 bases; unmatched junction nucleotides: 9. The DNA for the CDR3 is TGCGCCAGCAGCCGGGGGACAGGGTTTGTGGACGAGCAGTACTTC. Amino acids: CASSRGTGFVDEQYF.

This clonotype was observed many times. The chain recombines TRBV6-5 with TRBJ1-5, with D uncertain. V lost 0 bases to trimming and J lost 1 base, with 7 bases between them. CDR1 is MNHEY, CDR2 SVGAGI, per germline. The CDR3 runs 15 residues. CDR3 bases: TGTGCCAGCAGTTACTCTGGACTGAGCAATCAGCCCCAGCATTTT. Translation: CASSYSGLSNQPQHF.

This clonotype has at least ten counts. V gene TRBV28 combines with J gene TRBJ2-2; D possibly corresponds to TRBD2 (5 bases). The germline gives CDR1 MDHEN, CDR2 SYDVKM. The ends were cut back, 3 bases at V and 0 bases at J, with 8 bases in the middle. The CDR3 is 15 residues long. The CDR3 region has the DNA TGTGCCAGCAGTTTTCGAGGGTCGAACACCGGGGAGCTGTTTTTT. Translation: CASSFRGSNTGELFF.

The sample holds many counts of this clonotype. The chain recombines TRBV6-1 with TRBJ1-5, with no clear D. The germline V and J ends were trimmed by 3 bases and 10 bases, with 7 bases remaining between them. This CDR3 is 11 amino acids long. The germline gives CDR1 MNHNS, CDR2 SASEGT. The DNA of the CDR3 is TGTGCCAGCAGTGATTCTAAACCCCAGCATTTT. This codes for CASSDSKPQHF.

The sample holds a few counts of this clonotype. The chain is built from TRBV9 and TRBJ2-2; D gene unclear. The CDR3 consists of 15 residues. Trimming shortened V by 0 bases and J by 6 bases, and 12 bases separated the two germline ends. Germline V lookup: CDR1 SGDLS, CDR2 YYNGEE. The CDR3 is CASSVEAGRSGELFF. The CDR3 region has the DNA TGTGCCAGCAGCGTAGAGGCCGGGCGGTCCGGGGAGCTGTTTTTT. The whole variable domain, filled in from reference TRBV9 and TRBJ2-2, reads DSGVTQTPKHLITATGQRVTLRCSPRSGDLSVYWYQQSLDQGLQFLIQYYNGEERAKGNILERFSAQQFPDLHSELNLSSLELGDSALYFCASSVEAGRSGELFFGEGSRLTVL.

The CDR3 DNA reads TGCGCCAGCAGCTTGACCCTGGGGCCTTACGAGCAGTACTTC. The encoded protein is CASSLTLGPYEQYF. The chain employs TRBV5-1 and TRBJ2-7; weak D call: TRBD1 (5 bases). V was pared by 1 base and J by 4 bases, with 12 bases between. This CDR3 comprises 14 residues. CDR1 is SGHRS and CDR2 is YFSETQ in the germline V gene.

This clonotype was found a few times. The chain has TRBV19 and TRBJ1-4; 8 bases agree with TRBD1. This CDR3 comprises 15 residues. CDR1 is LNHDA, CDR2 SQIVND, per germline (reference sequence). V lost 5 bases to trimming and J lost 8 bases; unmatched junction nucleotides: 10. The CDR3 DNA is TGTGCCAGTAGTCCTCTCGGGACAGGAAGCGAAAAACTGTTTTTT. Its protein is CASSPLGTGSEKLFF.

This clonotype was recorded many times. The chain recombines TRBV10-1 with TRBJ2-2; 8 bases fit TRBD2. Per germline, CDR1 WNHNN and CDR2 SYGVQD (reference sequence). This CDR3 is built from 16 residues. Trimming removed 6 bases from V and 1 base from J; junction bases left unmatched: 7. CDR3: CASSAGTRRNTGELFF. CDR3 sequence (DNA): TGCGCCAGCAGCGCCGGGACTAGGAGGAACACCGGGGAGCTGTTTTTT.

This clonotype showed up many times. The chain combines TRBV9 with TRBJ2-1; 9 bases agree with TRBD2. The CDR3 has 17 residues. Germline loops: CDR1 SGDLS, CDR2 YYNGEE. J lost 3 bases, V lost 3 bases, and 10 bases had no gene match. CDR3 loop: CASSGRLLAGLYNEQFF. Written as DNA, the CDR3 is TGTGCCAGCAGCGGACGACTCCTAGCGGGGCTCTACAATGAGCAGTTCTTC.

The genes are TRBV5-6 and TRBJ2-5, with D unresolved. The CDR3 spans 13 residues. Per germline, CDR1 SGHDT and CDR2 YYEEEE. V lost 1 base and J lost 3, with 7 bases in between. CDR3 sequence: CASSLREEETQYF. The CDR3 DNA reads as TGTGCCAGCAGCTTGAGGGAAGAAGAGACCCAGTACTTC. Variable domain in full (rest from reference TRBV5-6 and TRBJ2-5): DAGVTQSPTHLIKTRGQQVTLRCSPKSGHDTVSWYQQALGQGPQFIFQYYEEEERQRGNFPDRFSGHQFPNYSSELNVNALLLGDSALYLCASSLREEETQYFGPGTRLLVL.

This chain connects TRBV4-2 to TRBJ2-7; TRBD1 is a possible D gene (5 bases). The CDR3 has 15 residues. Trimming took off 0 bases at V and 3 bases at J, with 12 bases between the two ends. Germline V gene lookup returns CDR1 LGHNA and CDR2 YNFKEQ. The CDR3 loop is CASSQERGPRYEQYF. The CDR3 DNA sequence: TGTGCCAGCAGCCAAGAAAGGGGTCCCCGCTACGAGCAGTACTTC.

There are many counts of this clonotype. This chain connects TRBV12-3 or TRBV12-4 to TRBJ2-5, with unresolved D. Trimming pared 3 bases from V and 7 bases from J, leaving 6 bases between. This CDR3 has 11 amino acids. The CDR3 loop reads CASSLVVTQYF. The CDR3 DNA follows: TGTGCCAGCAGTTTGGTAGTGACCCAGTACTTC.

This clonotype came up a few times. This rearrangement joins TRBV6-1 to TRBJ2-6, with 8 bases lining up with TRBD1. Trimming removed 6 bases from V and 2 bases from J; junction bases left unmatched: 6. Germline values: CDR1 MNHNS, CDR2 SASEGT. The CDR3 spans 16 residues. The CDR3 region is CASRELDRAGANVLTF. The CDR3, as DNA: TGTGCCAGCAGGGAACTGGACAGGGCTGGGGCCAACGTCCTGACTTTC.

This clonotype was counted a single time. A much larger clone lies one base from this, so it may be a read error. The chain is built from TRBV5-1 and TRBJ2-1; 10 positions match TRBD1. CDR1 and CDR2 (germline): SGHRS, YFSETQ. Unmatched junction bases numbered 9, after V lost 1 base and J lost 8 bases. The CDR3 runs 16 residues. DNA of the CDR3: TGCGCCAGCAGCTTGACCAGGACAGGGGGTTGGGATGAGCAGTTCTTC. This codes for CASSLTRTGGWDEQFF.

V usage is TRBV12-3 or TRBV12-4 and J usage is TRBJ2-7; D is uncertain. V shed 0 bases and J shed 1 base, with 7 bases lying between them. The CDR3 is 14 residues long. The DNA for the CDR3 is TGTGCCAGCAGTTTAGCGGGAAGGTCCTACGAGCAGTACGTC. Translation: CASSLAGRSYEQYV.

The chain is built from TRBV7-2 and TRBJ2-1; D gene uncertain. CDR1 is SGHTA and CDR2 is FQGNSA in the germline V gene. The CDR3 runs to 14 residues. V was clipped by 3 bases and J by 7 bases, with 13 bases between them. The CDR3 region has the DNA TGTGCCAGCAGCTTTAACCCCGTTCAGAATGAGCAGTTCTTC. It specifies CASSFNPVQNEQFF.

There are a few counts of this clonotype. The chain recombines TRBV20-1 with TRBJ2-1; D not certain. Trimming removed 3 bases at V and 10 bases at J, with 10 bases between. The CDR3 spans 11 residues. The germline V gene has CDR1 DFQATT and CDR2 SNEGSKA (reference sequence). As DNA, the CDR3 is TGCAGTGCTAGCCCTGCCCCGGAGCAGTTCTTC. Translated, it gives CSASPAPEQFF.

This clonotype was counted ten times or more. The chain couples TRBV20-1 to TRBJ2-5, with 9 positions matching TRBD2. CDR3 length: 16 amino acids. Germline V gene lookup returns CDR1 DFQATT and CDR2 SNEGSKA (reference sequence). V trimming: 0 bases; J trimming: 4 bases; junction bases outside the gene matches: 9. In DNA, the CDR3 is TGCAGTGCTAGAGATCTGGCGGGGGGGCCGGTAGAGACCCAGTACTTC. Protein: CSARDLAGGPVETQYF.

At least ten counts were recorded for this clonotype. This chain links TRBV6-5 with TRBJ1-1; D gene unclear. This CDR3 has 13 amino acids. Germline CDR1 reads MNHEY; CDR2 reads SVGAGI. Trimming removed 0 bases at V and 6 bases at J, with 8 bases between. CDR3 in amino acids: CASSYSGRAEAFF. The CDR3 region has the DNA TGTGCCAGCAGTTACTCGGGAAGGGCTGAAGCTTTCTTT.

This chain connects TRBV27 to TRBJ2-7; no firm D call. The CDR3 extends over 14 amino acids. V was cut by 4 bases and J by 2 bases, with 12 bases left in between. The V gene's germline CDR1 is MNHEY and CDR2 SMNVEV (reference sequence). DNA for the CDR3: TGTGCCAGCAGTTCCCCGGATCGTGCCTACGAGCAGTACTTC. Protein: CASSSPDRAYEQYF.